The 12 T cell receptor beta chains below come from one sample, sequenced in a study of cytomegalovirus exposure and HLA in healthy donors. Method: immunoSEQ multiplex PCR; TCRdb's copy keeps in-frame clones and lacks some. The repertoire consists of 80,000 to 100,000 clones, with around 85% occurring once and the leading ten covering roughly 3.9%. The sample consisted of PBMCs. Every receptor here comes from a woman aged 25 to 39 in good health and CMV-seronegative.

This chain joins TRBV7-6 and TRBJ2-5; TRBD2 aligns across 8 bases. CDR1 is SGHVS, CDR2 FNYEAQ, per germline. The CDR3 totals 14 residues. Unmatched junction bases numbered 6, after V lost 4 bases and J lost 5 bases. CDR3 nucleotides: TGTGCCAGCAGCTCCTTCGCGGGGGGTGAGACCCAGTACTTC. Its protein is CASSSFAGGETQYF.

The V gene is TRBV9, the J gene TRBJ2-7; maybe TRBD1 (5 bases). V was trimmed by 0 bases and J by 0 bases, leaving 13 bases between them. Germline lookup yields CDR1 SGDLS and CDR2 YYNGEE. The CDR3 is made up of 16 amino acids. The CDR3 region is CASSVDPGIRSYEQYF. In DNA, the CDR3 is TGTGCCAGCAGCGTAGACCCAGGGATTCGCTCCTACGAGCAGTACTTC.

The chain uses TRBV2 and TRBJ2-7, with 7 nucleotides matching TRBD1. The V and J ends lost 6 bases and 2 bases, in that order; junction bases with no gene match: 7. The germline V gene encodes CDR1 SNHLY and CDR2 FYNNEI. This CDR3 region has 14 residues. The CDR3 DNA sequence: TGTGCCAGCAGGGAGGCCGGGACAGCCTACGAGCAGTACTTC. Its translation is CASREAGTAYEQYF.

This rearrangement joins TRBV7-9 to TRBJ2-3; tentatively, D is TRBD2 (6 bases). The CDR3 is 14 amino acids. The V end was cut by 5 bases, the J end by 5 bases, with 14 bases between. Per the germline V gene, CDR1 is SEHNR and CDR2 is FQNEAQ (reference sequence). CDR3 protein: CASSPEGGGDTQYF. CDR3 in DNA: TGTGCCAGCAGCCCGGAGGGTGGAGGAGATACGCAGTATTTT.

This chain links TRBV28 with TRBJ1-4; D is possibly TRBD1 (5 bases). The CDR3 has 14 residues. The germline V gene has CDR1 MDHEN and CDR2 SYDVKM. Trimming cost V 5 bases and J 2 bases, with 9 bases left between them. The CDR3 coding sequence is TGTGCCAGCAGTCAGGGAGGCACTAATGAAAAACTGTTTTTT. This gives the protein CASSQGGTNEKLFF.

V is TRBV5-1 and J is TRBJ2-1; 9 nucleotides align to TRBD2. Per germline, CDR1 SGHRS and CDR2 YFSETQ. The trim removed 1 base at V and 4 bases at J, leaving 3 bases unmatched. CDR3 length: 15 residues. The CDR3 sequence: CASSLSSGGYNEQFF. The CDR3 DNA is TGCGCCAGCAGCTTGAGTAGCGGGGGATACAATGAGCAGTTCTTC.

The rearrangement links TRBV28 to TRBJ1-1, with D unresolved. Germline values: CDR1 MDHEN, CDR2 SYDVKM. The CDR3 has 17 residues. V was pared by 5 bases and J by 3 bases, with 22 bases between. The CDR3 DNA follows: TGTGCCAGCAGTCCGCCCGGGCCCCCCGGGAGAGACACTGAAGCTTTCTTT. Translating gives CASSPPGPPGRDTEAFF.

This clone came up a few times. The rearrangement links TRBV4-1 to TRBJ1-2; 8 bases are shared with TRBD1. Trimming took 1 base from V and 4 from J; bases not matched to a gene: 8. The CDR3 loop spans 16 amino acids. Germline CDR1 is MGHRA and CDR2 is YSYEKL. For the CDR3, the DNA is TGCGCCAGCAGCCAAGTCCCAACAGGGGGTGGCTATGGCTACACCTTC. This gives the protein CASSQVPTGGGYGYTF.

The chain joins TRBV28 to TRBJ2-4; the match to TRBD2 covers 9 bases. Germline V gives CDR1 MDHEN, CDR2 SYDVKM. This CDR3 region has 14 residues. V lost 3 bases to trimming and J lost 4 bases; unmatched junction nucleotides: 1. CDR3 sequence: CASSLAGGKNIQYF. CDR3 nucleotides: TGTGCCAGCAGTTTGGCGGGAGGGAAAAACATTCAGTACTTC.

The J gene is TRBJ2-2, the V gene TRBV11-2, with D perhaps TRBD1 (5 bases). Trimming pared 1 base from V and 0 bases from J, leaving 9 bases between. The CDR3 runs 16 residues. CDR1 is SGHAT and CDR2 is FQNNGV in the germline V gene. As DNA, the CDR3 is TGTGCCAGCAGCTTAGGGACATTCGCGAACACCGGGGAGCTGTTTTTT. Translated, it gives CASSLGTFANTGELFF.

The chain has TRBV7-8 and TRBJ2-1; 7 positions agree with TRBD2. CDR3 length equals 15 residues. Looked up from germline, CDR1 is SGHVS and CDR2 is FQNEAQ. The V and J ends lost 4 bases and 9 bases, in that order; junction bases with no gene match: 12. Here the CDR3 reads CASSSPSGRGSEQFF. The CDR3 DNA follows: TGTGCCAGCAGCTCCCCCTCGGGGAGGGGCAGTGAGCAGTTCTTC.

The CDR3 sequence: CASSQVGREETQYF. CDR3 nucleotide sequence: TGCGCCAGCAGCCAAGTCGGCAGGGAAGAGACCCAGTACTTC. The gene calls are TRBV4-1 and TRBJ2-5; weak D call: TRBD1 (5 bases). Deletions cut 1 base from V and 3 bases from J, with 9 bases between. The CDR3 runs to 14 residues. Germline V lookup: CDR1 MGHRA, CDR2 YSYEKL.